Following are 3 T cell receptor beta chains from one sample sequenced in a study of T-cell reconstitution after alpha-beta-depleted transplantation in children. Unique molecular identifiers were built into the TCRbeta library. TCRdb passed the PCR reads through MiXCR, listing each CDR3 protein once. The table includes fewer than 150,000 distinct CDR3 sequences, about 9.5% detected once. The material sequenced was PBMCs, mostly from graft donor cells, taken 180 days after TCRalphabeta/CD19-depleted stem cell transplant. Receptors originate from a girl under three years old who had a stem cell transplant for combined immunodeficiency, so the T cells may come from the graft donor.

The V gene is TRBV29-1, the J gene TRBJ2-7; 8 positions match TRBD2. The ends lost 7 bases at V and 0 bases at J; junction bases unmatched: 8. This CDR3 region has 14 residues. Germline values: CDR1 SQVTM, CDR2 ANQGSEA. CDR3 amino acids: CSGSTSASSYEQYF. The CDR3, as DNA: TGCAGCGGATCGACTAGCGCAAGCTCCTACGAGCAGTACTTC.

This clonotype was counted at least ten times. This rearrangement joins TRBV20-1 to TRBJ1-2, with D unresolved. The germline CDR1 and CDR2 sequences are DFQATT and SNEGSKA (reference sequence). The V end was cut by 0 bases, the J end by 8 bases, with 10 bases between. The CDR3 has 12 amino acids. CDR3 nucleotides: TGCAGTGCTAGAGACAGTCTCTGGGGCTACACCTTC. Its protein product is CSARDSLWGYTF.

This clonotype was counted ten times or more. V gene TRBV20-1 combines with J gene TRBJ1-2; maybe TRBD1 (6 bases). Germline V gene lookup returns CDR1 DFQATT and CDR2 SNEGSKA (reference sequence). V was trimmed by 3 bases and J by 8 bases, leaving 16 bases between them. CDR3 length: 13 residues. CDR3 sequence (DNA): TGCAGTGCTAGGGTCTCAGGGGCGAAAGGCTACACCTTC. Encoded protein: CSARVSGAKGYTF.